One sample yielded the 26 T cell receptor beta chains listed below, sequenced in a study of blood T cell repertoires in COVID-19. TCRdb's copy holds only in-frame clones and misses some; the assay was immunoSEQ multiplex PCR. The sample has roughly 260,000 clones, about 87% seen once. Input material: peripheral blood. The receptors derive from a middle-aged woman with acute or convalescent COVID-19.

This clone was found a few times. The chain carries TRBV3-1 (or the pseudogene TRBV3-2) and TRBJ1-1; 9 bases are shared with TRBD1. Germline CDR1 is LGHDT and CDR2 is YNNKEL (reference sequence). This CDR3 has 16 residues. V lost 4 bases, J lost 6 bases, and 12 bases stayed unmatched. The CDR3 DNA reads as TGTGCCAGCAGCCTCCGTCCCGGGACAGGGTGGGCTGAAGCTTTCTTT. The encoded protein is CASSLRPGTGWAEAFF.

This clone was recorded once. The CDR3 protein is CASSQTWGRLNTEAFF. The CDR3 DNA is TGTGCCAGCAGCCAAACATGGGGCCGGTTGAACACTGAAGCTTTCTTT. The V and J genes are TRBV9 and TRBJ1-1, with D perhaps matching TRBD1 (5 bases). The CDR3 spans 16 residues. Germline assignment: CDR1 SGDLS and CDR2 YYNGEE. Trimming pared 4 bases from V and 0 bases from J, leaving 16 bases between.

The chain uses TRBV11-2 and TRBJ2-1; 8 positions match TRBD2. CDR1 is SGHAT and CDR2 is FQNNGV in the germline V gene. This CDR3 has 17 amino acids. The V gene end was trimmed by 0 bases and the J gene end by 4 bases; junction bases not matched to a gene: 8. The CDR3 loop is CASSLDRGGQVYNEQFF. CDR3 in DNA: TGTGCCAGCAGCTTAGATCGGGGGGGGCAAGTTTACAATGAGCAGTTCTTC.

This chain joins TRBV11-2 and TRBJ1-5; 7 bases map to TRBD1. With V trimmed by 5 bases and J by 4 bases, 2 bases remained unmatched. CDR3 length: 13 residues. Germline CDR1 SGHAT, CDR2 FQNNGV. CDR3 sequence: CASSLGQNQPQHF. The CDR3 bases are TGTGCCAGCAGCCTGGGACAGAATCAGCCCCAGCATTTT. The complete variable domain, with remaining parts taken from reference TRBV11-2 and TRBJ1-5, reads EAGVAQSPRYKIIEKRQSVAFWCNPISGHATLYWYQQILGQGPKLLIQFQNNGVVDDSQLPKDRFSAERLKGVDSTLKIQPAKLEDSAVYLCASSLGQNQPQHFGDGTRLSIL.

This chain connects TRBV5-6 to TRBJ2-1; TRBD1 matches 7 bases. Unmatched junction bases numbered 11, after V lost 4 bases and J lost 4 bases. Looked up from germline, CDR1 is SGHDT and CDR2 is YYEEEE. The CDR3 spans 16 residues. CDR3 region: CASSLDRVSGYNEQFF. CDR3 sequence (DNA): TGTGCCAGCAGCCTCGACAGGGTGTCAGGGTACAATGAGCAGTTCTTC.

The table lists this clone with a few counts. The CDR3 DNA reads as TGTGCCAGCAGTCGGCAGGGCCGTCAGCCCCAGCATTTT. Translated, it gives CASSRQGRQPQHF. The rearrangement uses TRBV2 and TRBJ1-5; D might be TRBD1 (5 bases). Germline V gene data show CDR1 as SNHLY and CDR2 as FYNNEI. The CDR3 contains 13 residues. Trimming removed 5 bases from V and 6 bases from J, with 11 bases in between.

In nucleotides, the CDR3 is TGTGCCAGCAGCCCCACAGGGATCGGCCTGAACTATGGCTACACCTTC. Translation: CASSPTGIGLNYGYTF. The V and J genes are TRBV5-5 and TRBJ1-2, with a tentative D call TRBD1 (6 bases). Germline CDR1 SGHKS, CDR2 YYEKEE (reference sequence). Trimming pared 4 bases from V and 2 bases from J, leaving 18 bases between. The CDR3 runs to 16 residues.

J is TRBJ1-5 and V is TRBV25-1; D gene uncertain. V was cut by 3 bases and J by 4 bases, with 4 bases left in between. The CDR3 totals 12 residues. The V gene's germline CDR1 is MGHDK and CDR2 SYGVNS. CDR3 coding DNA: TGTGCCAGCAGTGACGGTAATCAGCCCCAGCATTTT. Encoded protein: CASSDGNQPQHF.

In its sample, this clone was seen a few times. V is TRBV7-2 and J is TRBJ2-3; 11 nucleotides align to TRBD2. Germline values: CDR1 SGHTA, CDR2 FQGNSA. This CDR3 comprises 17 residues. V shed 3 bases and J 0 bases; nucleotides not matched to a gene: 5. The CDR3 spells CASSFPRLAGSTDTQYF. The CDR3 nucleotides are TGTGCCAGCAGCTTCCCTCGACTAGCGGGGAGCACAGATACGCAGTATTTT. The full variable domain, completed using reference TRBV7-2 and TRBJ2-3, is GAGVSQSPSNKVTEKGKDVELRCDPISGHTALYWYRQSLGQGLEFLIYFQGNSAPDKSGLPSDRFSAERTGGSVSTLTIQRTQQEDSAVYLCASSFPRLAGSTDTQYFGPGTRLTVL.

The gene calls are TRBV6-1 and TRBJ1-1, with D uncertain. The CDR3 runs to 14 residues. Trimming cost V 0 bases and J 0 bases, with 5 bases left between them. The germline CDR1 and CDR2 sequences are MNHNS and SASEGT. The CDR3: CASSEATLNTEAFF. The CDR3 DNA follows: TGTGCCAGCAGTGAAGCGACATTGAACACTGAAGCTTTCTTT.

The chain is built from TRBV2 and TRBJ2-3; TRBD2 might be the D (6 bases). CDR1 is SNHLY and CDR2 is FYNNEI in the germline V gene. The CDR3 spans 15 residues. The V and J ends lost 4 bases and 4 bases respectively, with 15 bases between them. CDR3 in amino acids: CASSAYSGTPDTQYF. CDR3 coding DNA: TGTGCCAGCAGTGCTTACTCCGGGACTCCAGATACGCAGTATTTT. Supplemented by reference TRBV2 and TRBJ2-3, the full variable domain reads EPEVTQTPSHQVTQMGQEVILRCVPISNHLYFYWYRQILGQKVEFLVSFYNNEISEKSEIFDDQFSVERPDGSNFTLKIRSTKLEDSAMYFCASSAYSGTPDTQYFGPGTRLTVL.

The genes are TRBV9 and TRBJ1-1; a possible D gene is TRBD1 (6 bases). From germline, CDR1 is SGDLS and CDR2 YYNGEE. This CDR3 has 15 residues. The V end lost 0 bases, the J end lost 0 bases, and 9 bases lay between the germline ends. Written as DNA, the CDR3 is TGTGCCAGCAGCGTAGGGACAGACATGAACACTGAAGCTTTCTTT. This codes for CASSVGTDMNTEAFF.

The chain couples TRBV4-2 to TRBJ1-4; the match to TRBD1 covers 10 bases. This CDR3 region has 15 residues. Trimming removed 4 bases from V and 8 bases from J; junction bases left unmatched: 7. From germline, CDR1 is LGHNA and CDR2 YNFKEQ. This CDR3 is CASSLGQGVEEKLFF. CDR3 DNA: TGTGCCAGCAGCCTTGGACAGGGGGTGGAGGAAAAACTGTTTTTT.

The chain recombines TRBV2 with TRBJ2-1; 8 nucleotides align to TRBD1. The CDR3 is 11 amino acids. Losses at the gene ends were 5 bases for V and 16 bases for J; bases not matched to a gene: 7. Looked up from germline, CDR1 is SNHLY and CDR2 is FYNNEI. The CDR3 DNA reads TGTGCCAGCAGTACCACAGGGGGTGGTTTCTTC. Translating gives CASSTTGGGFF.

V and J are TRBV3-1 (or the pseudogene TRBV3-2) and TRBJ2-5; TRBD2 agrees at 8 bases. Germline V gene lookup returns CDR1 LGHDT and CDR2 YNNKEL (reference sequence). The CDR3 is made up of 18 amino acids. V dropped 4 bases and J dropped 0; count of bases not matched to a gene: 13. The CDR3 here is CASSLPGGTNKYQETQYF. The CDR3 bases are TGTGCCAGCAGCCTCCCGGGAGGGACGAACAAGTACCAAGAGACCCAGTACTTC.

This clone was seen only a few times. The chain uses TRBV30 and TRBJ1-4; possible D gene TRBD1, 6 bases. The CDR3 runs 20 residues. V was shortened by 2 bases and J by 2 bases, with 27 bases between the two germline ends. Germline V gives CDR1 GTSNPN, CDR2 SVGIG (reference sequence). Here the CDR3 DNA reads TGTGCCTGGAGTCATTCCCTTGTAGGGACATCTACTGAGACTAATGAAAAACTGTTTTTT. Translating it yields CAWSHSLVGTSTETNEKLFF.

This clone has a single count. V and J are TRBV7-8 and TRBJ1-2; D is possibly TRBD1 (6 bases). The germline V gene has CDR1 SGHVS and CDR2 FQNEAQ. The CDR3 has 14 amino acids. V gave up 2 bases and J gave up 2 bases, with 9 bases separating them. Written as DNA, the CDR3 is TGTGCCAGCAGCTTATACGACAGGAACTATGGCTACACCTTC. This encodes CASSLYDRNYGYTF.

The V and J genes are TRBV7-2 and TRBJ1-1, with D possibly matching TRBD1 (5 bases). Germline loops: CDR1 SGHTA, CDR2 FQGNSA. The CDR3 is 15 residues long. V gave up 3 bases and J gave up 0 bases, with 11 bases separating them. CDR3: CASSFGHLMNTEAFF. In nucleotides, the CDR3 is TGTGCCAGCAGCTTCGGACACCTTATGAACACTGAAGCTTTCTTT. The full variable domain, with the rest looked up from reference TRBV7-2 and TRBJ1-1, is GAGVSQSPSNKVTEKGKDVELRCDPISGHTALYWYRQSLGQGLEFLIYFQGNSAPDKSGLPSDRFSAERTGGSVSTLTIQRTQQEDSAVYLCASSFGHLMNTEAFFGQGTRLTVV.

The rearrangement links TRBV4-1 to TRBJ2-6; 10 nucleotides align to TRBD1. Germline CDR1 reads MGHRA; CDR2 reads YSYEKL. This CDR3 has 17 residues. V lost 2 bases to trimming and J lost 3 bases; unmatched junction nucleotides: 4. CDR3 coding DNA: TGCGCCAGCAGCCAAAGACAGGGGGCGCGTGGGGCCAACGTCCTGACTTTC. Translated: CASSQRQGARGANVLTF.

The CDR3 loop reads CASSRTAGPKGYTF. CDR3 DNA sequence: TGTGCCAGCAGTAGGACAGCTGGCCCGAAGGGCTACACCTTC. V gene TRBV2 combines with J gene TRBJ1-2; tentative D call: TRBD1 (6 bases). The CDR3 runs to 14 residues. The germline gives CDR1 SNHLY, CDR2 FYNNEI. V was trimmed by 5 bases and J by 8 bases, leaving 18 bases between them.

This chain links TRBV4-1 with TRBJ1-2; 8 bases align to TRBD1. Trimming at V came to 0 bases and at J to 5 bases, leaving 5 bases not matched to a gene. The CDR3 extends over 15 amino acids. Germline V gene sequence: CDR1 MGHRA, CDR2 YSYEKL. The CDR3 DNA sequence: TGCGCCAGCAGCCAAGAAGGACAGGGTAATTATGGCTACACCTTC. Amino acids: CASSQEGQGNYGYTF.

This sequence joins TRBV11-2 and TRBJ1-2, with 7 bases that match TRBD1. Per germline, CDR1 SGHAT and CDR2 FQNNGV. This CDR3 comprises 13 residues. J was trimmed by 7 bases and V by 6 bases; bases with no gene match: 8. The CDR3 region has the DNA TGTGCCAGCAGACCCAGGGGGAGTGGTGGCTACACCTTC. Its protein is CASRPRGSGGYTF.

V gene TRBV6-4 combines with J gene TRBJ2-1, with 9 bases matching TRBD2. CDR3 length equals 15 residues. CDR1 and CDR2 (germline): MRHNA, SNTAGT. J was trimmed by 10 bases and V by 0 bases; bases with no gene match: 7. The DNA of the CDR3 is TGTGCCAGCAGTGACTCTGGCGGGGGGGCCCAGGAGCAGTTCTTC. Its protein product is CASSDSGGGAQEQFF.

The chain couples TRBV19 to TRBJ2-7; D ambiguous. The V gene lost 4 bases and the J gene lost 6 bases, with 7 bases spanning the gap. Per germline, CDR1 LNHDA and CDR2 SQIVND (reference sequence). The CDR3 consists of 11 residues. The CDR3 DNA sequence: TGTGCCAGTAGTAACGGTCGCGAGCAGTACGTC. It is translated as CASSNGREQYV.

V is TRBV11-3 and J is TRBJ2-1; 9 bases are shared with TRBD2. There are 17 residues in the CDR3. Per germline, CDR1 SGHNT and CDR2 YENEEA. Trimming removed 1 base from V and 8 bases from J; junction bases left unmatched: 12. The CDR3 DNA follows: TGTGCCAGCAGCTTAGGGCTGAGGCGGGGGGGCCCCCATGAGCAGTTCTTC. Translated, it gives CASSLGLRRGGPHEQFF.

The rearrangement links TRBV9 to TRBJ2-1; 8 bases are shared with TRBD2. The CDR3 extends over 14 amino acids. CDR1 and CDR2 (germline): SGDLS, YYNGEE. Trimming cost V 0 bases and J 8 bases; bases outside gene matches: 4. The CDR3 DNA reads TGTGCCAGCAGCGTAGGTAGCGGGGCTTATGAGCAGTTCTTC. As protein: CASSVGSGAYEQFF.